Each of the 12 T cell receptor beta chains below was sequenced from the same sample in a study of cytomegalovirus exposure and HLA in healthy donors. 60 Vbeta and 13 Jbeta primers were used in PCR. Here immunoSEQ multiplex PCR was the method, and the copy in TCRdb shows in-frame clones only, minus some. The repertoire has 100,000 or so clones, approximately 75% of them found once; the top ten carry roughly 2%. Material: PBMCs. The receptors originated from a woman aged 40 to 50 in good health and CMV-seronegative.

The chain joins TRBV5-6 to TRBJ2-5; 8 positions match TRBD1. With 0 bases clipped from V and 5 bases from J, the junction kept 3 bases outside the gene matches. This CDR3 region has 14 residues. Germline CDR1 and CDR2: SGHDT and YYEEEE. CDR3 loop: CASSLGQGRETQYF. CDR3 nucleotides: TGTGCCAGCAGCTTGGGACAGGGGAGGGAGACCCAGTACTTC.

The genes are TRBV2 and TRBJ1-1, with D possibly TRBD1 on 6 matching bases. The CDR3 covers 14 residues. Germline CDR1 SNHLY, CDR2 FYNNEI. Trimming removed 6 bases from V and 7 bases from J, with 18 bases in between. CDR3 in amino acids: CASRVGTRNDEAFF. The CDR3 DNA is TGTGCCAGCAGGGTCGGGACAAGGAATGATGAAGCTTTCTTT.

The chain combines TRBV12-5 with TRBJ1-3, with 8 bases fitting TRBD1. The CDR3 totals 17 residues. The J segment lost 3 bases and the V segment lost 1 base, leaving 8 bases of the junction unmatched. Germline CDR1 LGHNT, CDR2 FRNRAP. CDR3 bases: TGTGCTAGTGGTTTGGACCAGGACAGGGCGGGTGGAAACACCATATATTTT. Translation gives CASGLDQDRAGGNTIYF.

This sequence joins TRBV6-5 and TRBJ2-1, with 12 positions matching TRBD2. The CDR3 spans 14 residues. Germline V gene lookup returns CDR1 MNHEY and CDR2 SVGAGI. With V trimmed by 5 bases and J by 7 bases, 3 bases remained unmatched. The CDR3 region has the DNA TGTGCCAGCAGTCGACTAGCGGGGGCGAATGAGCAGTTCTTC. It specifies CASSRLAGANEQFF.

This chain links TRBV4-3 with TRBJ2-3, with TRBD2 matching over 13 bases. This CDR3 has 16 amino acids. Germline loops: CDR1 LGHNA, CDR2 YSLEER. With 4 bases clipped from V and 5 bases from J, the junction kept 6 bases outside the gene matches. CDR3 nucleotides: TGCGCCAGCAGCCCCACTAGCGGGGGGGCAAAAGATACGCAGTATTTT. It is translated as CASSPTSGGAKDTQYF.

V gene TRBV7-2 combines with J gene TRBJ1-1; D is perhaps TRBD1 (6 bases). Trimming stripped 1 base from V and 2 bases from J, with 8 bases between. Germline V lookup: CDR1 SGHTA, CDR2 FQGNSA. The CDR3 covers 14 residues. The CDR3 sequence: CASSLGGGNTEAFF. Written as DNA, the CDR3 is TGTGCCAGCAGCTTAGGAGGGGGAAACACTGAAGCTTTCTTT.

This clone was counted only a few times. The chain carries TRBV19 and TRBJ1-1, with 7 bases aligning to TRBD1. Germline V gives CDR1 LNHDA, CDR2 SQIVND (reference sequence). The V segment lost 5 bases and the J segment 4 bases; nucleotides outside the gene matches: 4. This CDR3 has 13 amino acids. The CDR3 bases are TGTGCCAGTAGTGCTCAGGGGGGCACTGAAGCTTTCTTT. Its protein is CASSAQGGTEAFF.

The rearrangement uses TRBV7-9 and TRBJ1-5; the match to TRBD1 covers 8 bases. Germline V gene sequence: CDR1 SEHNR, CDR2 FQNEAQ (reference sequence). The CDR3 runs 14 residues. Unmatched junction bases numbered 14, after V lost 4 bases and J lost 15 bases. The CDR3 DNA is TGTGCCAGCAGCTCCAAGGGGGGACAGGTCCGACGGCATTTT. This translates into CASSSKGGQVRRHF.

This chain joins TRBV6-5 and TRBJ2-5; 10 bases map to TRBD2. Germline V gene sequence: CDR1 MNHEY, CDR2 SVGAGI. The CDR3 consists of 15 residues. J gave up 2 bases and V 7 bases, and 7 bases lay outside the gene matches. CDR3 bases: TGTGCCAGCAACGTAGCGGGGGGCACTCAAGAGACCCAGTACTTC. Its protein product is CASNVAGGTQETQYF.

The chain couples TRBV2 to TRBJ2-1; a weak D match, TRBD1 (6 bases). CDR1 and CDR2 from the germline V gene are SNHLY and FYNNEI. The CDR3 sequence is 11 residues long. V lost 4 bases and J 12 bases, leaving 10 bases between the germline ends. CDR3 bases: TGTGCCAGCAGTGGGGCCAGGGGGCAGTTCTTC. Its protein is CASSGARGQFF.

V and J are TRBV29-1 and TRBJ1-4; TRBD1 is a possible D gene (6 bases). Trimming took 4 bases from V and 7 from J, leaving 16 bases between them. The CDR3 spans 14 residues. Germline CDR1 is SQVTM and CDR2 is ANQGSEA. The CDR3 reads CSVATGGASEKLFF. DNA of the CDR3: TGCAGCGTTGCCACGGGGGGCGCGAGTGAAAAACTGTTTTTT.

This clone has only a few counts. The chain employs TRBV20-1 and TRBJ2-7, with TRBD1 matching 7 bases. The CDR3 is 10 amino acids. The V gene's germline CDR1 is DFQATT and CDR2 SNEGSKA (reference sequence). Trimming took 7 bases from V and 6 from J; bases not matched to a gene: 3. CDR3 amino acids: CSVGDSEQYF. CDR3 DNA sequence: TGCAGTGTTGGGGACAGCGAGCAGTACTTC.